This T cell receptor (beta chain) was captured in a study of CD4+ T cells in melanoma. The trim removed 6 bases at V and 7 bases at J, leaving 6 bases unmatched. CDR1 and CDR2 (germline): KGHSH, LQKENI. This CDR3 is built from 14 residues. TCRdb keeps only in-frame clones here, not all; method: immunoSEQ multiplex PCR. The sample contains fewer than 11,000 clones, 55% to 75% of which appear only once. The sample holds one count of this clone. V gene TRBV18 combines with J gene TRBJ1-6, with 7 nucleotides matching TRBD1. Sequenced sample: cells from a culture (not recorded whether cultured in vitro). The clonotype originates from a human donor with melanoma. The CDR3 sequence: CASSKDRKNSPLHF. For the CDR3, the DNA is TGTGCCAGCTCCAAGGACAGGAAAAATTCACCCCTCCACTTT.